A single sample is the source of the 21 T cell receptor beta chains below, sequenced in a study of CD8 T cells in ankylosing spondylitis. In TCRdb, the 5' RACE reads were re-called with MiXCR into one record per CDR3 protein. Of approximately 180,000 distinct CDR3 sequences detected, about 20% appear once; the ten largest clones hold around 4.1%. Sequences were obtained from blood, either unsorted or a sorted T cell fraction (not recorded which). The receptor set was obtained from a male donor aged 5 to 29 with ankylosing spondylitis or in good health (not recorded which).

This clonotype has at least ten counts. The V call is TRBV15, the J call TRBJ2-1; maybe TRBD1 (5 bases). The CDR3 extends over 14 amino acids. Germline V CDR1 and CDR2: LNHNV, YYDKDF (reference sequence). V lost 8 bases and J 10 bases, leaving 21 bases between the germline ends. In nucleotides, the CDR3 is TGTGCCACCCGACCTCGGCCAGGGTTAGGGGAGCAGTTCTTC. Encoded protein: CATRPRPGLGEQFF.

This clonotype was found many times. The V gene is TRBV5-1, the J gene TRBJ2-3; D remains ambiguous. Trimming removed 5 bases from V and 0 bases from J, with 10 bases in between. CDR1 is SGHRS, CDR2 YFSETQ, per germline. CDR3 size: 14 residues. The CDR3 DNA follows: TGCGCCAGCAGTCCAGACTCTAGCACAGATACGCAGTATTTT. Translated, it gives CASSPDSSTDTQYF.

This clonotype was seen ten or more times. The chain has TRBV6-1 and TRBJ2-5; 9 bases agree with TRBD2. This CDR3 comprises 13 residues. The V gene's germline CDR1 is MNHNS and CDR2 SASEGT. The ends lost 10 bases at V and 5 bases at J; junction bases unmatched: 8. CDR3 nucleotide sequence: TGTGCCAACAGAGCGGGAGGTACGGAGACCCAGTACTTC. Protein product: CANRAGGTETQYF.

The CDR3 reads CASSLGGKSNQPQHF. The CDR3 DNA follows: TGTGCCAGCAGCCTCGGCGGAAAAAGCAATCAGCCCCAGCATTTT. The chain is built from TRBV11-3 and TRBJ1-5; D not certain. Trimming shortened V by 5 bases and J by 1 base, and 12 bases separated the two germline ends. The CDR3 contains 15 residues. The germline gives CDR1 SGHNT, CDR2 YENEEA. Full variable domain (outside the CDR3, taken from reference TRBV11-3 and TRBJ1-5): EAGVVQSPRYKIIEKKQPVAFWCNPISGHNTLYWYLQNLGQGPELLIRYENEEAVDDSQLPKDRFSAERLKGVDSTLKIQPAELGDSAVYLCASSLGGKSNQPQHFGDGTRLSIL.

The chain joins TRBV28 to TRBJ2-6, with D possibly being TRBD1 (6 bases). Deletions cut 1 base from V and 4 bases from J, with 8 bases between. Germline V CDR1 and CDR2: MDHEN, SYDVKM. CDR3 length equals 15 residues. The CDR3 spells CASSLYRAGANVLTF. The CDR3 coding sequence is TGTGCCAGCAGTTTATACAGGGCAGGGGCCAACGTCCTGACTTTC.

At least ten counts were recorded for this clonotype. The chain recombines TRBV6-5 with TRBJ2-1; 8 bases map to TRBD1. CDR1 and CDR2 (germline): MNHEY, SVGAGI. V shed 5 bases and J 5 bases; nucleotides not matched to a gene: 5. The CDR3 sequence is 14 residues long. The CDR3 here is CASSKDRVDNEQFF. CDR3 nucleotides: TGTGCCAGCAGTAAGGACAGGGTGGACAATGAGCAGTTCTTC.

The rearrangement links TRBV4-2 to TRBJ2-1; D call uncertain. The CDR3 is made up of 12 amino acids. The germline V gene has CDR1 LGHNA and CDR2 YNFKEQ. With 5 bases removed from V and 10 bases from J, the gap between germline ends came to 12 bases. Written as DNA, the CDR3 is TGTGCCAGCAGCAAATCCGCCCGAGAGCAGTTCTTC. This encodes CASSKSAREQFF.

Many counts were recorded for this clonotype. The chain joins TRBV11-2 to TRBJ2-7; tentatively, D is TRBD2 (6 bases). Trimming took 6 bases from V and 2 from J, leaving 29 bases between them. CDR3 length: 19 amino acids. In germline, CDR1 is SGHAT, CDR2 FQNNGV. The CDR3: CASSLGEGLPSRVAYEQYF. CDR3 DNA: TGTGCCAGCAGTCTAGGGGAAGGACTACCGAGTAGGGTAGCCTACGAGCAGTACTTC.

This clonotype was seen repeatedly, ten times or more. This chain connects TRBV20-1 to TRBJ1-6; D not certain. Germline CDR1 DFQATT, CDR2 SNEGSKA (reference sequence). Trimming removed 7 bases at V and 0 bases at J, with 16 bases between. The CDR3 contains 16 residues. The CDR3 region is CSVGVLLASYNSPLHF. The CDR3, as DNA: TGCAGTGTCGGGGTTTTACTGGCCTCCTATAATTCACCCCTCCACTTT.

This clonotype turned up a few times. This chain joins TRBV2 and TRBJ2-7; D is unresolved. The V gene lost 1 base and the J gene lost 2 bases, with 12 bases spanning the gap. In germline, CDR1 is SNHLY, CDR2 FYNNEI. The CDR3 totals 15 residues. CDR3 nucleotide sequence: TGTGCCAGCAGTGAAGAATTAGGCAGGCCCTACGAGCAGTACTTC. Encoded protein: CASSEELGRPYEQYF.

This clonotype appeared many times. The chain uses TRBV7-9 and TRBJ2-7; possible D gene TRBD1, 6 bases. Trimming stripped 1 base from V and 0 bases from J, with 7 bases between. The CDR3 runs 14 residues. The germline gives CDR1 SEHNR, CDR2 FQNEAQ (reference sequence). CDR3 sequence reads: CASSLVGASYEQYF. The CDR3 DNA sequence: TGTGCCAGCAGCTTAGTGGGGGCCTCCTACGAGCAGTACTTC.

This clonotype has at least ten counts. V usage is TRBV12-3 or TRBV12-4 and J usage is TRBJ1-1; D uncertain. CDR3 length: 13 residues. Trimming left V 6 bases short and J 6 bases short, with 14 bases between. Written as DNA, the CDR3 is TGTGCCAGCAGCGGTCCGAGAAGGTCTGAAGCTTTCTTT. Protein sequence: CASSGPRRSEAFF.

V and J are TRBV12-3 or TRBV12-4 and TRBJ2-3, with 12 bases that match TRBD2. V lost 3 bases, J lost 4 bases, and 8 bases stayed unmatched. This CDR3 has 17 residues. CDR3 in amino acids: CASSFYLAGGPSDTQYF. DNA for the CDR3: TGTGCCAGCAGTTTTTATCTAGCGGGAGGGCCGTCAGATACGCAGTATTTT.

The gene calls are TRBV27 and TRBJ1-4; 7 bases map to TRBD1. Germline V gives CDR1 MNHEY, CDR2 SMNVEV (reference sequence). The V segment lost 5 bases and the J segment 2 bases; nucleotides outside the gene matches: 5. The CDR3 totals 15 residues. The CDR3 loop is CASSPTGATNEKLFF. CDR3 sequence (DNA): TGTGCCAGCAGTCCCACAGGGGCCACTAATGAAAAACTGTTTTTT.

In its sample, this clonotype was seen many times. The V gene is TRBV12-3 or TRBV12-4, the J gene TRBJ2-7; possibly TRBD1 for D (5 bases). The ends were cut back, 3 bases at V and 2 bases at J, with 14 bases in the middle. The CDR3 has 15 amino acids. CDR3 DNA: TGTGCCAGCAGTTTGGCGGCAGGGAAGGCCTACGAGCAGTACTTC. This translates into CASSLAAGKAYEQYF.

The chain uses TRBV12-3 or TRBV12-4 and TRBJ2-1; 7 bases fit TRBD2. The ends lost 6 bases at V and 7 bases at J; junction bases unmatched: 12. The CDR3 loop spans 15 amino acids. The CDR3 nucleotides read TGTGCCAGCAGACGAGACGGGAGGAAAAGTAATGAGCAGTTCTTC. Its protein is CASRRDGRKSNEQFF.

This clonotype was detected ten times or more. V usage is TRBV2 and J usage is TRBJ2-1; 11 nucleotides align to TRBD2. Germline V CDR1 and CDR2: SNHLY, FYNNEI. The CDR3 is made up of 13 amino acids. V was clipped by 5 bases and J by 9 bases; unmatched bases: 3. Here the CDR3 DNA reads TGTGCCAGCAGTCTAGCGGGAGGCGGTGAGCAGTTCTTC. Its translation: CASSLAGGGEQFF.

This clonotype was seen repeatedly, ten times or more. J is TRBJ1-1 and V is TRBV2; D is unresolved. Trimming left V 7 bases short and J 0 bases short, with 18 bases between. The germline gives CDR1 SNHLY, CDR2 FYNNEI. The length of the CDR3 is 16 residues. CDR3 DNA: TGTGCCAGCACGGGTTGGGCCTACCCTATGAACACTGAAGCTTTCTTT. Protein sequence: CASTGWAYPMNTEAFF. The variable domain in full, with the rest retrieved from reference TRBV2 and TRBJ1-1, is EPEVTQTPSHQVTQMGQEVILRCVPISNHLYFYWYRQILGQKVEFLVSFYNNEISEKSEIFDDQFSVERPDGSNFTLKIRSTKLEDSAMYFCASTGWAYPMNTEAFFGQGTRLTVV.

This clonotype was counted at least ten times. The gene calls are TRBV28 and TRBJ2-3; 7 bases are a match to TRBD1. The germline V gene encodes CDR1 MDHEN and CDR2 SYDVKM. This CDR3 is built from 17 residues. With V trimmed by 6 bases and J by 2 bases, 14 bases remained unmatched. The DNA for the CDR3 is TGTGCCAGCAGCACCCCGACAGGGTACTCACACACAGATACGCAGTATTTT. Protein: CASSTPTGYSHTDTQYF. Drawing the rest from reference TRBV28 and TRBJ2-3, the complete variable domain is DVKVTQSSRYLVKRTGEKVFLECVQDMDHENMFWYRQDPGLGLRLIYFSYDVKMKEKGDIPEGYSVSREKKERFSLILESASTNQTSMYLCASSTPTGYSHTDTQYFGPGTRLTVL.

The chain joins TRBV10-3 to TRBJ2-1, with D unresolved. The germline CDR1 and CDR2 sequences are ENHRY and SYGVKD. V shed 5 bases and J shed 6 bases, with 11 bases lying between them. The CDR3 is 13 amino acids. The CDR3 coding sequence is TGTGCCATCAGTCTGGCATTGCCCAATGAGCAGTTCTTC. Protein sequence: CAISLALPNEQFF.

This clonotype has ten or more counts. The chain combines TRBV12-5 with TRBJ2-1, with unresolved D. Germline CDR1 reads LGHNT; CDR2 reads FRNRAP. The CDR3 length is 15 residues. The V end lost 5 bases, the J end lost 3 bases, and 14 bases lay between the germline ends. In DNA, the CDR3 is TGTGCTAGTGGTATGATTTCTTTTGGCTACAATGAGCAGTTCTTC. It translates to CASGMISFGYNEQFF.